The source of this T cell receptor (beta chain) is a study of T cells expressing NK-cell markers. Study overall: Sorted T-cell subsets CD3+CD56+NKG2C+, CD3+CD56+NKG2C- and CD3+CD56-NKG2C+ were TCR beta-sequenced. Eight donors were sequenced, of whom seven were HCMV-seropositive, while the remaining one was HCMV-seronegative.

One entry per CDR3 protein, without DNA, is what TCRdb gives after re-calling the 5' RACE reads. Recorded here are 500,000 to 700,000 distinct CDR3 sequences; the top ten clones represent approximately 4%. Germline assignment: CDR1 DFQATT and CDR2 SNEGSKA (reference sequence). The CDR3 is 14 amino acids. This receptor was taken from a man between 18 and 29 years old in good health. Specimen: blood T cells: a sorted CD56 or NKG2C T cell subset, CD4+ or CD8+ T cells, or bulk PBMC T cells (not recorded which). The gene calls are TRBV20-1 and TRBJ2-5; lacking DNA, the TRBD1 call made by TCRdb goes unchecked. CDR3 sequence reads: CSARIEGAGETQYF.